This T cell receptor beta chain was sequenced during a study of T cell repertoires in cytomegalovirus infection. Study in general: Indicated by public TCR beta signatures were CMV infection and matching HLA type. Study findings and constraints: Across the ex vivo response, the dominant clonotypes were HLA-C-restricted CMV-specific TCR beta clonotypes. Adding up the frequency of public TCR beta families identified people who carried CMV plus the relevant HLA.

TCRdb ran MiXCR on the reads and lists one entry per CDR3 protein. The sample consists of about 530,000 distinct CDR3 sequences, about 25% of them appearing once. V lost 1 base to trimming and J lost 3 bases, with 10 bases between them. This CDR3 region has 15 residues. Germline V CDR1 and CDR2: SGHAT, FQNNGV. This clonotype was found a few times. Its target is unknown. The origin of this receptor is a human donor in good health (CMV status not recorded). Some clones in this sample may be carry-over from other donors' samples. The V gene is TRBV11-2, the J gene TRBJ1-5; D is unclear. Sequenced input: PBMCs. In nucleotides, the CDR3 is TGTGCCAGCAGCTTAGGAGGTGGGGACAATCAGCCCCAGCATTTT. It translates to CASSLGGGDNQPQHF.